Listed below are T cell receptor beta chains from one sample, sequenced in a study of OX40 agonist ivuxolimab in advanced cancers. Using immunoSEQ multiplex PCR, the repertoire was profiled, and TCRdb retains in-frame clones only, with some absent. This sample has more than 50,000 clones, with 70% to 90% found just once. Sequenced material: CD4+ or CD8+ T cells sorted from blood, taken in a trial of the OX40 agonist ivuxolimab. Receptors originate from an adult with an advanced solid tumor such as melanoma, head and neck, liver or kidney cancer. The CDR3 runs from the conserved cysteine through the conserved F or W. The order of the fields is clone size, J gene, V gene, D gene, CDR3 DNA, CDR3 protein. D genes are given only for firm matches. Expanded clones get a size class; other rows say once, few or many, or leave the size out.

clone_size: once
j_call: TRBJ1-2
v_call: TRBV2
d_call: -
cdr3_nt: TGTGCCGGGTGGGGACGGTCGGCTAACTATGGCTACACCTTC
cdr3_aa: CAGWGRSANYGYTF

clone_size: -
j_call: TRBJ1-2
v_call: TRBV7-6
d_call: TRBD1
cdr3_nt: TGTGCCAGCAGCTTAGAGGGGGCCCCTAACTATGGCTACACCTTC
cdr3_aa: CASSLEGAPNYGYTF

clone_size: -
j_call: TRBJ1-6
v_call: TRBV29-1
d_call: -
cdr3_nt: TGCAGTCTTTGGGGCAACTATAATTCACCCCTCCACTTT
cdr3_aa: CSLWGNYNSPLHF

clone_size: -
j_call: TRBJ1-5
v_call: TRBV7-9
d_call: -
cdr3_nt: TGTGCCAGCAGCCACGGGTATAGCAATCAGCCCCAGCATTTT
cdr3_aa: CASSHGYSNQPQHF

clone_size: -
j_call: TRBJ2-1
v_call: TRBV2
d_call: -
cdr3_nt: TGTGCCAGCAGTGGTCAGGGGAATCGCGAGCAGTTCTTC
cdr3_aa: CASSGQGNREQFF

clone_size: -
j_call: TRBJ2-7
v_call: TRBV7-2
d_call: -
cdr3_nt: TGTGCCAGCAGCTTAATGGACTTAGCCTACGAGCAGTACTTC
cdr3_aa: CASSLMDLAYEQYF

clone_size: -
j_call: TRBJ2-5
v_call: TRBV6-6
d_call: -
cdr3_nt: TGTGCCAGCAGCCCTGAAATAGAGACCCAGTACTTC
cdr3_aa: CASSPEIETQYF

clone_size: -
j_call: TRBJ1-5
v_call: TRBV10-3
d_call: -
cdr3_nt: TGTGCCATCAGTGCGGTGAATAGCAATCAGCCCCAGCATTTT
cdr3_aa: CAISAVNSNQPQHF

clone_size: -
j_call: TRBJ2-7
v_call: TRBV5-1
d_call: -
cdr3_nt: TGCGCCAGCAGCTTGGGCGTCATACCTCCACGGGGGCGCGGCTCCTACGAGCAGTACTTC
cdr3_aa: CASSLGVIPPRGRGSYEQYF

clone_size: -
j_call: TRBJ2-7
v_call: TRBV11-1
d_call: TRBD2
cdr3_nt: TGTGCCAGCAGCTCCCCTAGCGGCCCCTACGAGCAGTACTTC
cdr3_aa: CASSSPSGPYEQYF

clone_size: once
j_call: TRBJ1-1
v_call: TRBV6-5
d_call: -
cdr3_nt: TGTGCCAGCACCAACAAAGTTCGGGGCTCTGAAGCTTTCTTT
cdr3_aa: CASTNKVRGSEAFF

clone_size: -
j_call: TRBJ1-2
v_call: TRBV4-1
d_call: -
cdr3_nt: TGCGCCAGCAGCCAAGAGGAGGGCCAAGGGTATGGCTACACCTTC
cdr3_aa: CASSQEEGQGYGYTF

clone_size: -
j_call: TRBJ2-1
v_call: TRBV6-6
d_call: TRBD2
cdr3_nt: TGTGCCAGCAGTTACGTCGCGGTAGCGGGAGCCAATGAGCAGTTCTTC
cdr3_aa: CASSYVAVAGANEQFF

clone_size: -
j_call: TRBJ2-7
v_call: TRBV15
d_call: -
cdr3_nt: TGTGCCACCAGCAGAGTAACTAACCCAGTGGAGCAGTACTTC
cdr3_aa: CATSRVTNPVEQYF

clone_size: -
j_call: TRBJ2-1
v_call: TRBV5-4
d_call: -
cdr3_nt: TGTGCCAGCAGCTTGCCGGGGCGGGGTGAGCAGTTCTTC
cdr3_aa: CASSLPGRGEQFF

clone_size: -
j_call: TRBJ2-1
v_call: TRBV6-6
d_call: TRBD2
cdr3_nt: TGTGCCAGCAGTTACCGGGCGGGAGTGACCTACAATGAGCAGTTCTTC
cdr3_aa: CASSYRAGVTYNEQFF

clone_size: -
j_call: TRBJ1-5
v_call: TRBV6-5
d_call: -
cdr3_nt: TGTGCCAGCAGTTACTCGAGTAATTTCGGTGACCCCCAGCATTTT
cdr3_aa: CASSYSSNFGDPQHF

clone_size: -
j_call: TRBJ2-7
v_call: TRBV28
d_call: TRBD1
cdr3_nt: TGTGCCAGCAGTTCGGGACAGGTAGTTCACGAGCAGTACTTC
cdr3_aa: CASSSGQVVHEQYF

clone_size: -
j_call: TRBJ1-6
v_call: TRBV5-1
d_call: -
cdr3_nt: TGCGCCAGCAGCTCAGAAGGAGTGGATTCACCCCTCCACTTT
cdr3_aa: CASSSEGVDSPLHF

clone_size: -
j_call: TRBJ2-2
v_call: TRBV2
d_call: -
cdr3_nt: TGTGCCAGCAAGGGGGGAGTCACCTCGAACACCGGGGAGCTGTTTTTT
cdr3_aa: CASKGGVTSNTGELFF

clone_size: -
j_call: TRBJ2-2
v_call: TRBV9
d_call: TRBD1
cdr3_nt: TGTGCCAGCAGCGCGCAGGGGGCGCGCACCGGGGAGCTGTTTTTT
cdr3_aa: CASSAQGARTGELFF

clone_size: few
j_call: TRBJ2-7
v_call: TRBV19
d_call: -
cdr3_nt: TGTGCCAGTAGTATAGGGGGGGCTGGTGAGCAGTACTTC
cdr3_aa: CASSIGGAGEQYF

clone_size: few
j_call: TRBJ1-5
v_call: TRBV15
d_call: TRBD1
cdr3_nt: TGTGCCACCAGCAGGATACAGGGGGCGTTCGGGGGCACCTTGCAGCCCCAGCATTTT
cdr3_aa: CATSRIQGAFGGTLQPQHF

clone_size: -
j_call: TRBJ1-2
v_call: TRBV6-5
d_call: -
cdr3_nt: TGTGCCAGCAATCCATCGGACGGACTTCCCTATGGCTACACCTTC
cdr3_aa: CASNPSDGLPYGYTF

clone_size: few
j_call: TRBJ2-1
v_call: TRBV4-3
d_call: -
cdr3_nt: TGCGCCAGCAGCCAAGATGGGAGCTCCTACAATGAGCAGTTCTTC
cdr3_aa: CASSQDGSSYNEQFF

clone_size: once
j_call: TRBJ1-1
v_call: TRBV5-1
d_call: TRBD1
cdr3_nt: TGCGCCAGATTCCGGGACAGGTCGCCTATGAACACTGAAGCTTTCTTT
cdr3_aa: CARFRDRSPMNTEAFF

clone_size: -
j_call: TRBJ2-7
v_call: TRBV27
d_call: -
cdr3_nt: TGTGCCAGCAGTTTATCTGTAGGCAGCTCCTACGAGCAGTACTTC
cdr3_aa: CASSLSVGSSYEQYF

clone_size: once
j_call: TRBJ2-7
v_call: TRBV4-2
d_call: -
cdr3_nt: TGTGCCAGCAGCCAACACCGGGACATCTCCTACGAGCAGTACTTC
cdr3_aa: CASSQHRDISYEQYF

clone_size: -
j_call: TRBJ2-7
v_call: TRBV10-3
d_call: TRBD1
cdr3_nt: TGTGCGATCAGGGCGGAGGGGACAGGGGCCTCCGAGCAGTACTTC
cdr3_aa: CAIRAEGTGASEQYF

clone_size: -
j_call: TRBJ2-2
v_call: TRBV28
d_call: -
cdr3_nt: TGTGCCAGCAGTGAAGAGGGCCGGACCGGGGAGCTGTTTTTT
cdr3_aa: CASSEEGRTGELFF

clone_size: -
j_call: TRBJ2-6
v_call: TRBV4-2
d_call: -
cdr3_nt: TGTGCCAGCAGCCAAGATTATACCGGGGCCAACGTCCTGACTTTC
cdr3_aa: CASSQDYTGANVLTF

clone_size: -
j_call: TRBJ2-7
v_call: TRBV18
d_call: TRBD2
cdr3_nt: TGTGCCAGCTCACCACCGGGACTAGCCTCGTTGTCCTACGAGCAGTACTTC
cdr3_aa: CASSPPGLASLSYEQYF

clone_size: once
j_call: TRBJ2-2
v_call: TRBV6-1
d_call: -
cdr3_nt: TGTGCCAGCAGTGTGTGGAGGGGCGCGACCGGGGAGCTGTTTTTT
cdr3_aa: CASSVWRGATGELFF

clone_size: -
j_call: TRBJ2-7
v_call: TRBV4-2
d_call: -
cdr3_nt: TGTGCCAGCAGCCAAGATACGGGACCTCCATACGAGCAGTACTTC
cdr3_aa: CASSQDTGPPYEQYF

clone_size: -
j_call: TRBJ2-3
v_call: TRBV21-1
d_call: -
cdr3_nt: TGTGCCAGCAGCAAAGTTAAGGAGGGCGGGATATGGGCAGATACGCAGTATTTT
cdr3_aa: CASSKVKEGGIWADTQYF

clone_size: once
j_call: TRBJ2-3
v_call: TRBV19
d_call: TRBD1
cdr3_nt: TGTGCCAGTAGTATCGACAGGGGCGCAGATACGCAGTATTTT
cdr3_aa: CASSIDRGADTQYF

clone_size: few
j_call: TRBJ2-7
v_call: TRBV28
d_call: TRBD2
cdr3_nt: TGTGCCAGCAGTTTGGGACTAGCGGGAGCCGGGGCCTACGAGCAGTACTTC
cdr3_aa: CASSLGLAGAGAYEQYF

clone_size: -
j_call: TRBJ1-2
v_call: TRBV2
d_call: TRBD1
cdr3_nt: TGTGCCAGCGGTACCGGGACAGGGGTTTTCGGTGGCTACACCTTC
cdr3_aa: CASGTGTGVFGGYTF

clone_size: -
j_call: TRBJ1-2
v_call: TRBV14
d_call: -
cdr3_nt: TGTGCCAGCAGCCAAGTTTCAGGGAGTCTATATGGCTACACCTTC
cdr3_aa: CASSQVSGSLYGYTF

clone_size: -
j_call: TRBJ2-2
v_call: TRBV13
d_call: TRBD2
cdr3_nt: TGTGCCAGCAGCGAGGTAGCGGGAGCCCCCGGGGAGCTGTTTTTT
cdr3_aa: CASSEVAGAPGELFF

clone_size: -
j_call: TRBJ2-3
v_call: TRBV9
d_call: -
cdr3_nt: TGTGCCAGCAGCCCCCTCCGCGGGGCTAGCACAGATACGCAGTATTTT
cdr3_aa: CASSPLRGASTDTQYF

clone_size: -
j_call: TRBJ2-2
v_call: TRBV29-1
d_call: -
cdr3_nt: TGCAGCGTTGATGGGGCAGTGGGGGACACCGGGGAGCTGTTTTTT
cdr3_aa: CSVDGAVGDTGELFF

clone_size: once
j_call: TRBJ2-2
v_call: TRBV4-3
d_call: -
cdr3_nt: TGCGCCAGCTCATTGGACCAAAACACCGTGGAGCTGTTTTTT
cdr3_aa: CASSLDQNTVELFF

clone_size: -
j_call: TRBJ2-1
v_call: TRBV7-6
d_call: -
cdr3_nt: TGTGCCAGCAGCTCGACTAGTTTGGGCGAGCAGTTCTTC
cdr3_aa: CASSSTSLGEQFF

clone_size: -
j_call: TRBJ1-4
v_call: TRBV2
d_call: TRBD1
cdr3_nt: TGTGCCAGCACGGGACAGGGTGAAAAACTGTTTTTT
cdr3_aa: CASTGQGEKLFF

clone_size: -
j_call: TRBJ2-7
v_call: TRBV27
d_call: -
cdr3_nt: TGTGCCAGCAGTGCAAACACAGGGTACATACACGAGCAGTACTTC
cdr3_aa: CASSANTGYIHEQYF

clone_size: -
j_call: TRBJ2-5
v_call: TRBV2
d_call: -
cdr3_nt: TGTGCCAGCAGCTTTAGGGGGGAGACCCAGTACTTC
cdr3_aa: CASSFRGETQYF

clone_size: -
j_call: TRBJ2-4
v_call: TRBV30
d_call: TRBD1
cdr3_nt: TGTGCCTGGACCTACACGACAGGGGGCATTCAGTACTTC
cdr3_aa: CAWTYTTGGIQYF

clone_size: -
j_call: TRBJ1-2
v_call: TRBV30
d_call: -
cdr3_nt: TGTGCCTGGAGTTTCGGAGGTCCCGCGGGCTACACCTTC
cdr3_aa: CAWSFGGPAGYTF

clone_size: -
j_call: TRBJ2-5
v_call: TRBV11-3
d_call: -
cdr3_nt: TGTGCCAGCAGCCACGATCTCTCCACCCAGTACTTC
cdr3_aa: CASSHDLSTQYF

clone_size: -
j_call: TRBJ2-7
v_call: TRBV7-9
d_call: -
cdr3_nt: TGTGCCAGCAGCTTAAAATACGAGCAGTACTTC
cdr3_aa: CASSLKYEQYF

clone_size: few
j_call: TRBJ2-3
v_call: TRBV9
d_call: -
cdr3_nt: TGTGCCAGCAGCGTAGAGGGGGGAGGGGTCACAGATACGCAGTATTTT
cdr3_aa: CASSVEGGGVTDTQYF

clone_size: -
j_call: TRBJ2-1
v_call: TRBV7-2
d_call: TRBD2
cdr3_nt: TGTGCCAGCAGCTCGCCGGGACTAGCCGGCAATGAGCAGTTCTTC
cdr3_aa: CASSSPGLAGNEQFF

clone_size: -
j_call: TRBJ2-5
v_call: TRBV6-5
d_call: TRBD2
cdr3_nt: TGTGCCAGCAGTTACTCAACTAGCGGGAGGCGGGAGACCCAGTACTTC
cdr3_aa: CASSYSTSGRRETQYF